The present entry profiles one TCR beta chain with its context. Its antigen is currently unknown. This specimen comes from a study of human T cells and chemical hapten exposure. Study-wide context: TCR yields differed between samples (mainly from small differences in pooled library volume). General study results and limits: With regard to DPC sensitization, TCRs above 1 in 1000 frequency did not change. Patch test score rose with PT1 expanded TCRs, significant at 8, 16, 32, not 4.

TCRdb re-called the RACE reads with MiXCR, one entry per CDR3 protein. The data show about 270,000 distinct CDR3 sequences, with around 7.3% seen just once and 1.2% held by the top ten. This CDR3 is 15 amino acids long. Per the germline V gene, CDR1 is WSHSY and CDR2 is SAAADI. V was cut by 2 bases and J by 4 bases, with 15 bases left in between. Noted time point: pre-sensitization, week 0. Treatment here: therapeutic diphenylcyclopropenone sensitization with weekly scalp DPC. The source of this sequence is a man between 18 and 35 years old with alopecia areata. Some clones in this sample may be carry-over from other donors' samples. The chain has TRBV10-2 and TRBJ2-7; D is perhaps TRBD1 or TRBD2 (5 bases each). The specimen comprised whole blood, sampled in connection with sensitization to the hapten diphenylcyclopropenone (DPC). The CDR3 reads CASSEPQGRGYEQYF. The CDR3 DNA reads TGCGCCAGCAGTGAGCCCCAGGGCCGGGGATACGAGCAGTACTTC.